These T cell receptor beta chains were read from a single sample in a study of OX40 agonist ivuxolimab in advanced cancers. Generated by immunoSEQ multiplex PCR, the TCRdb table keeps only in-frame clones and is missing some. The table lists roughly 53,000 clones, 84% of them singletons. Source: CD4+ or CD8+ T cells sorted from blood, taken in a trial of the OX40 agonist ivuxolimab. Receptors originate from an adult with an advanced solid tumor such as melanoma, head and neck, liver or kidney cancer. Each CDR3 is given with its conserved first and last residue. Part of the rows lack a size; the others show once, few, many or a class for expanded clones.

clone_size,v_call,cdr3_aa
few,TRBV19,CASRIDANTGELFF
NA,TRBV29-1,CSVEAASTDTQYF
NA,TRBV28,CASSLRGSSFADTQYF
NA,TRBV15,CATSRVTTNEKLFF
NA,TRBV10-3,CAISRTSGDTTGELFF
NA,TRBV5-5,CASSLTSGRTYEQYF
few,TRBV9,CASSVGRQSNEKLFF
NA,TRBV18,CASSSKASGLHHYTGELFF
NA,TRBV7-2,CASSLGLNQPQHF
NA,TRBV28,CASSGLGTGGYEQYF
NA,TRBV10-3,CAIRGSGGANEQFF
NA,TRBV19,CASSLRSNEQFF
NA,TRBV12-5,CASVPNNMGGYNEQFF
NA,TRBV2,CASRSGTGFFQPQHF
NA,TRBV19,CASRRDNSPLHF
NA,TRBV29-1,CSVVPDTTSYEQYF
few,TRBV6-5,CASSQKRGSPLHF
NA,TRBV6-6,CASSYSAGRPGELFF
NA,TRBV19,CASSGGDSPHQPQHF
NA,TRBV5-1,CASRRVGGTEAFF
NA,TRBV23-1,CASSLSTVSSYEQYF
NA,TRBV30,CAWKVVTGELFF
NA,TRBV6-6,CATGRYNEQFF
once,TRBV28,CASSSYWGDDRAVNEQYF
NA,TRBV10-2,CASSDRGGRRSYEQYF
NA,TRBV2,CASTRGESTDTQYF
NA,TRBV4-1,CASSQYRGLNNEQFF
NA,TRBV7-3,CASSLEVPQGGFEKLFF
NA,TRBV28,CASSFSPGKSGANVLTF